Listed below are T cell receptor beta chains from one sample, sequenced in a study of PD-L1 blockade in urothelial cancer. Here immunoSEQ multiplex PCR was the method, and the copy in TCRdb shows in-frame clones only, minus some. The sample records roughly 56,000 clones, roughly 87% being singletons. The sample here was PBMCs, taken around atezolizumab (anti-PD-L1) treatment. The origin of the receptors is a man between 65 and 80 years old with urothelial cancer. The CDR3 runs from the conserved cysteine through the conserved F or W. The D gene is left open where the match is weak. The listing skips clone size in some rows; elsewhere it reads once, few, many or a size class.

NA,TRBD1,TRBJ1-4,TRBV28,TGTGCCAGCAGCTTAGGGACAGGGGGCAATGAAAAACTGTTTTTT,CASSLGTGGNEKLFF
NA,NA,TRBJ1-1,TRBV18,TGTGCCAGCTCACCAGGGCAGGCGAACACTGAAGCTTTCTTT,CASSPGQANTEAFF
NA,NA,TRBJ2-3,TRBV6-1,TGTGCCAGCAGTCAACAGGTTGAAGATACGCAGTATTTT,CASSQQVEDTQYF
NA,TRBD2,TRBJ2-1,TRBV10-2,TGCGCCAGCAGTGAGCGACTAGCGGGACCTTACAATGAGCAGTTCTTC,CASSERLAGPYNEQFF
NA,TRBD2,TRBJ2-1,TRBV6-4,TGTGCCAGCAGTGACCAGGCGGGAGGGCCTTGGAATGAGCAGTTCTTC,CASSDQAGGPWNEQFF
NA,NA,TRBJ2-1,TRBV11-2,TGTGCCAGCAGCTTGGCAGCGAACAATGAGCAGTTCTTC,CASSLAANNEQFF
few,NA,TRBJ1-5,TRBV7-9,TGTGCCAGCAGCTTAGAGTCCGGGGCCCAGCATTTT,CASSLESGAQHF
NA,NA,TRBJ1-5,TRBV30,TGTGCCTGGAGTACCGCGAAACAGCCCCAGCATTTT,CAWSTAKQPQHF
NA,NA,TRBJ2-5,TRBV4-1,TGCGCCAGCAGCCAAGACCCGGCGGGTGTAGGCCAAGAGACCCAGTACTTC,CASSQDPAGVGQETQYF
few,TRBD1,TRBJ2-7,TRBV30,TGTGCCTGGAGAGGACAGGGGTCCTACGAGCAGTACTTC,CAWRGQGSYEQYF
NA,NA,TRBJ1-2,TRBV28,TGTGCCTCACGGAGGCCCCCCAGTTATGGCTACACCTTC,CASRRPPSYGYTF
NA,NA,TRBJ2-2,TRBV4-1,TGCGCCAGCAGCCAAGATTCCGGGATCAGCCCCGGGGAGCTGTTTTTT,CASSQDSGISPGELFF
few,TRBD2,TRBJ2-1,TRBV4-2,TGTGCCAGCACCGTGACTAGCGGGAGGGCCGTTGAGCAGTTCTTC,CASTVTSGRAVEQFF
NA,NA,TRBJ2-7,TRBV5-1,TGCGCCAGCGCCCCCGCCCGGGGTAGCACCTACGAGCAGTACTTC,CASAPARGSTYEQYF
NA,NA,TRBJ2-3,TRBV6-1,TGTGCCGGAGGGACCAGGAGCACAGATACGCAGTATTTT,CAGGTRSTDTQYF
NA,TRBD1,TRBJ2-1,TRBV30,TGTGCCTGGAGGGGGGACAGAGTCGATGAGCAGTTCTTC,CAWRGDRVDEQFF
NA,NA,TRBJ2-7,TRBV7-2,TGTGCCAGCAGCTCAAGCGGCGGGTCGTACGAGCAGTACTTC,CASSSSGGSYEQYF
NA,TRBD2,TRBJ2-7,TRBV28,TGTGCCAGCAGTTTCTCCGGGACTAGCGGCTCCTACGAGCAGTACTTC,CASSFSGTSGSYEQYF
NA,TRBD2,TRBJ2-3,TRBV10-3,TGTGCCAATGGGGTGGTAGCGGGGAGCACAGATACGCAGTATTTT,CANGVVAGSTDTQYF
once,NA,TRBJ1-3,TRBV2,TGTGCCAGCAGTGAATCGTCAGGGACTGGAAACACCATATATTTT,CASSESSGTGNTIYF
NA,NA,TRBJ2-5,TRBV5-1,TGCGCCAGCAGCTTCGCGGATAGACAAGAGACCCAGTACTTC,CASSFADRQETQYF
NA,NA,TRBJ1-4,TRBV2,TGTGCCAGCAGCGGCCGGGGGTTTAATGAAAAACTGTTTTTT,CASSGRGFNEKLFF
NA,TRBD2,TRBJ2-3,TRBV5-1,TGCGCCAGCAGCTGGAGACTAGCGGAGTCAGATACGCAGTATTTT,CASSWRLAESDTQYF